These T cell receptor beta chains were read from a single sample in a study of T-cell reconstitution after alpha-beta-depleted transplantation in children. In TCRdb, the PCR reads were re-called with MiXCR into one record per CDR3 protein. This sample carries about 610,000 distinct CDR3 sequences, approximately 10% of them seen once, and the ten largest clones take less than 4.5%. The sequencing used PBMCs from the stem cell graft donor, collected from the stem cell graft. These receptor sequences come from a human donor who donated a stem cell graft to a child with acute myeloid leukemia. CDR3s include the opening cysteine and the closing phenylalanine or tryptophan. D genes are given only for firm matches. For some rows the clone size is stated as once, few or many, or as a class when expanded; others skip it.

v_gene	j_gene	d_gene	abundance	CDR3nt	CDR3aa
TRBV28	TRBJ2-7	.	.	TGTGCCAGCAGTTCCTCCTCGGGGGAAAAAAAAAACGAGCAGTACTTC	CASSSSSGEKKNEQYF
TRBV18	TRBJ2-5	.	.	TGTGCCAGCTCACCAGACGGGATCGAGACCCAGTACTTC	CASSPDGIETQYF
TRBV20-1	TRBJ2-2	.	many	TGCAGTGCTACGCTTGGAGGGACGGACACCGGGGAGCTGTTTTTT	CSATLGGTDTGELFF
TRBV27	TRBJ1-1	.	.	TGTGCCTGCAGCCGACAGTCGAACACTGAAGCTTTCTTT	CACSRQSNTEAFF
TRBV12-3/TRBV12-4	TRBJ2-6	TRBD1	few	TGTGCCAGCAGGAAGGACAGGGTGGGTTGGTCCTCTGGGGCCAACGTCCTGACTTTC	CASRKDRVGWSSGANVLTF
TRBV29-1	TRBJ1-1	.	many	TGCAGCGTTTGGGGGGCTGGAACTGAAGCTTTCTTT	CSVWGAGTEAFF
TRBV20-1	TRBJ2-1	.	few	TGCAGTGCCCCTGACGGCGGGAAGGTTTACAATGAGCAGTTCTTC	CSAPDGGKVYNEQFF
TRBV10-2	TRBJ1-3	.	.	TGCGCCATTCTATTACCTAAGGGGCCTGGAAACACCATATATTTT	CAILLPKGPGNTIYF
TRBV5-1	TRBJ2-1	TRBD2	.	TGCGCCAGCAGCTTGGATGCGGGAGTGGTCAATGAGCAGTTCTTC	CASSLDAGVVNEQFF
TRBV29-1	TRBJ1-2	.	few	TGCAGCGTCCAAGGGGGTTTTACTAACTATGGCTACACCTTC	CSVQGGFTNYGYTF
TRBV25-1	TRBJ1-1	TRBD1	few	TGTGCCAGCAGTGAATGGGGACAGGGGAACACTGAAGCTTTCTTT	CASSEWGQGNTEAFF
TRBV29-1	TRBJ2-3	.	.	TGCAGCGTTGCAGGGGTTTCCACAGATACGCAGTATTTT	CSVAGVSTDTQYF
TRBV25-1	TRBJ2-3	.	.	TGTGCCAGCAATCCGGCGGGAATCACAGATACGCAGTATTTT	CASNPAGITDTQYF
TRBV12-3/TRBV12-4	TRBJ1-1	.	few	TGTGCCAGCAGTTTAGTTTCGGGCGCGGGCACTGAAGCTTTCTTT	CASSLVSGAGTEAFF
TRBV6-5	TRBJ1-3	TRBD1	few	TGTGCCAGCAGTTACTCGCAGGGGGCAGGAAACACCATATATTTT	CASSYSQGAGNTIYF
TRBV9	TRBJ1-4	.	.	TGTGCCAGCAGCGTAACCCAGAAGAATGAAAAACTGTTTTTT	CASSVTQKNEKLFF
TRBV7-2	TRBJ1-1	.	few	TGTGCCAGCAGCTTATTCAGGGCAAGCACTGAAGCTTTCTTT	CASSLFRASTEAFF
TRBV5-6	TRBJ1-5	TRBD1	once	TGTGCCAGCAGCTTGGGCGATGGACAGGGAGCCCTCAGCAATCAGCCCCAGCATTTT	CASSLGDGQGALSNQPQHF
TRBV7-9	TRBJ1-5	TRBD1	few	TGTGCCAGCAGCCCGTCCGGACAGGACAGAGGTCAGCCCCAGCATTTT	CASSPSGQDRGQPQHF
TRBV30	TRBJ1-1	.	.	TGTGCCTGGTGGAATAAGCTCACTGAAGCTTTCTTT	CAWWNKLTEAFF
TRBV19	TRBJ1-5	.	few	TGTGCCAGTAACCCACAGGGAGCCAACAATCAGCCCCAGCATTTT	CASNPQGANNQPQHF
TRBV5-1	TRBJ2-3	.	many	TGCGCCAGCAGCTTGGCTAGCCCCCCAGATACGCAGTATTTT	CASSLASPPDTQYF
TRBV7-2	TRBJ1-3	.	many	TGTGCCAGCAGCTCCCTCGGGGGAGGAAACACCATATATTTT	CASSSLGGGNTIYF
TRBV6-2/TRBV6-3	TRBJ2-7	.	many	TGTGCCAGCAGTTCAGACAGTAATTACGAGCAGTACTTC	CASSSDSNYEQYF
TRBV5-1	TRBJ2-1	TRBD2	.	TGCGCCAGCAGCCCCCTGTCCGGGACTAGCGGGGAGCAGTTCTTC	CASSPLSGTSGEQFF
TRBV5-1	TRBJ1-1	TRBD1	few	TGTGCCAGCAGCTCACAGGGGGGCGAGGAAGCTTTCTTT	CASSSQGGEEAFF
TRBV11-2	TRBJ2-5	TRBD2	.	TGTGCCAGCAGCCCATCCGGAGGACTAGCGGGAGTTGGAGAGACCCAGTACTTC	CASSPSGGLAGVGETQYF
TRBV5-1	TRBJ2-7	.	few	TGCGCCAGCAGACGGGGCGTATACGAGCAGTACTTC	CASRRGVYEQYF
TRBV7-3	TRBJ2-6	TRBD2	few	TGTGCCAGCAGCTCCAGACTAGCGGGAGTTCTCTCTGGGGCCAACGTCCTGACTTTC	CASSSRLAGVLSGANVLTF
TRBV29-1	TRBJ1-3	.	few	TGCAGCGTAAACGGGGGAAACACCATATATTTT	CSVNGGNTIYF
TRBV20-1	TRBJ2-2	.	.	TGCAGTGCTTCCTCAGGGAGATACACCGGGGAGCTGTTTTTT	CSASSGRYTGELFF
TRBV29-1	TRBJ1-5	TRBD1	many	TGCAGCGTTGGCGACAGGGGGAATCAGCCCCAGCATTTT	CSVGDRGNQPQHF
TRBV29-1	TRBJ2-1	TRBD1	.	TGCAGCGTTGTCTCACAGGGGGCTATGAATGAGCAGTTCTTC	CSVVSQGAMNEQFF
TRBV27	TRBJ2-7	TRBD2	.	TGTGCCAGCAGTCTTGAAGCGGGACTAGCGGGACTCGAGCAGTACTTC	CASSLEAGLAGLEQYF
TRBV6-2/TRBV6-3	TRBJ1-1	.	few	TGTGCCAGCAGTTCCTTGGACGGGAACACTGAAGCTTTCTTT	CASSSLDGNTEAFF
TRBV20-1	TRBJ2-2	.	few	TGCAGTGCTTCGGCGGGGGCGGGACTGGGGGAGCTGTTTTTT	CSASAGAGLGELFF
TRBV11-2	TRBJ1-2	.	.	TGTGCCAGCAGCTTAGATAGAGCGTCTTCCTATGGCTACACCTTC	CASSLDRASSYGYTF
TRBV29-1	TRBJ1-1	.	many	TGCAGCGTTCGGGGGTCCGCTGAAGCTTTCTTT	CSVRGSAEAFF
TRBV6-1	TRBJ2-3	.	many	TGTGCCAGCAGACCACAGGGAAAGGGCACAGATACGCAGTATTTT	CASRPQGKGTDTQYF
TRBV29-1	TRBJ1-3	.	many	TGCAGCGTTGAAGTTAATCGGGGCTCGCCTGGAAACACCATATATTTT	CSVEVNRGSPGNTIYF
TRBV4-3	TRBJ1-1	.	few	TGCGCCAGCGGACAAGGGGGTTGGAACACTGAAGCTTTCTTT	CASGQGGWNTEAFF
TRBV15	TRBJ2-3	TRBD2	few	TGTGCCACCAGCGACCCGGGACTAGAGCCAGATACGCAGTATTTT	CATSDPGLEPDTQYF
TRBV7-3	TRBJ1-2	.	.	TGTGCCAGCAGCCCAAACATAGACTCCCCCGGGACCAGGGCTAACTATGGCTACACCTTC	CASSPNIDSPGTRANYGYTF
TRBV5-1	TRBJ2-7	TRBD1	.	TGCGCCAGCAGCTTGGCGAGGACAGGGAATAACCTCATAACTTTCTACGAGCAGTACTTC	CASSLARTGNNLITFYEQYF
TRBV7-2	TRBJ2-1	TRBD2	.	TGTGCCAGCAGCTTGCCTAGCGGGAGTAGGAATGAGCAGTTCTTC	CASSLPSGSRNEQFF
TRBV20-1	TRBJ1-4	TRBD1	many	TGCAGTGCTCGGACAGGGTGGGAAGAAAAACTGTTTTTT	CSARTGWEEKLFF
TRBV7-2	TRBJ2-5	TRBD2	.	TGTGCCAGCAGCTTAGGCCTAGCGGGAGGACGGGAGACCCAGTACTTC	CASSLGLAGGRETQYF